These 10 T cell receptor beta chains came from one sample sequenced in a study of shared clonotypes between healthy human individuals. The repertoire was sequenced with immunoSEQ multiplex PCR; TCRdb's copy has only in-frame clones and lacks some. The sample lists hundreds of thousands of clones, roughly four fifths occurring once. The sample taken for sequencing was PBMCs. The receptors originated from a woman in her forties in good health. Some clones in this sample may be carry-over from other donors' samples.

About this clone itself: This likely traces to a read error, being one base from a far larger clone. The sample carries other DNA sequences with the same CDR3. The chain joins TRBV4-3 to TRBJ2-5, with 8 nucleotides matching TRBD1. Germline V lookup: CDR1 LGHNA, CDR2 YSLEER. The length of the CDR3 is 16 residues. V was clipped by 0 bases and J by 5 bases; unmatched bases: 8. The DNA for the CDR3 is TGCGCCAGCAGCCAAGAAGCTGGGACAGGCGGTGAGACCCAGTACTTC. Protein product: CASSQEAGTGGETQYF.

CDR3 residues: CASSLGGGTRLTEAFF. The CDR3 bases are TGTGCCAGCAGTTTAGGTGGAGGCACCAGATTGACTGAAGCTTTCTTT. The chain employs TRBV28 and TRBJ1-1; D remains unclear. Germline lookup yields CDR1 MDHEN and CDR2 SYDVKM. This CDR3 has 16 residues. Trimming took 2 bases from V and 5 from J, leaving 18 bases between them.

This clone was seen more than once but under ten times. This sequence joins TRBV6-5 and TRBJ2-7, with 14 positions matching TRBD2. The CDR3 runs to 15 residues. Germline V gene sequence: CDR1 MNHEY, CDR2 SVGAGI. V shed 5 bases, J shed 6 bases, and the junction held 6 bases outside the gene matches. The DNA of the CDR3 is TGTGCCAGCAGTACGGGACTAGCGGGAGCGGGCGAGCAGTACTTC. Translation: CASSTGLAGAGEQYF.

This rearrangement joins TRBV7-9 to TRBJ2-7; TRBD2 agrees at 8 bases. The CDR3 consists of 14 residues. The V segment lost 5 bases and the J segment 4 bases; nucleotides outside the gene matches: 7. CDR1 SEHNR and CDR2 FQNEAQ come from the germline V gene (reference sequence). The CDR3 DNA reads as TGTGCCAGCAGCCCCGGAGCGGGAGCTTACGAGCAGTACTTC. Protein: CASSPGAGAYEQYF.

The V gene is TRBV7-3, the J gene TRBJ1-4, with 9 nucleotides matching TRBD1. The germline CDR1 and CDR2 sequences are SGHTA and FQGTGA. V dropped 1 base and J dropped 5; count of bases not matched to a gene: 2. The CDR3 length is 15 residues. CDR3 coding DNA: TGTGCCAGCAGCTTAAGCGGGACAGGGAATGAAAAACTGTTTTTT. It is translated as CASSLSGTGNEKLFF.

This chain connects TRBV4-1 to TRBJ2-4; 11 bases fit TRBD2. The CDR3 has 18 amino acids. The ends lost 4 bases at V and 3 bases at J; junction bases unmatched: 11. From germline, CDR1 is MGHRA and CDR2 YSYEKL. The CDR3 region is CASSLPGLLAGDKNIQYF. Here the CDR3 DNA reads TGCGCCAGCAGCCTCCCCGGCCTACTAGCGGGAGACAAAAACATTCAGTACTTC.

With regard to this clone: This specimen includes other DNA sequences encoding the same CDR3. V usage is TRBV28 and J usage is TRBJ2-7, with TRBD2 matching 13 bases. CDR1 and CDR2 (germline): MDHEN, SYDVKM. The CDR3 is 17 amino acids. V lost 3 bases to trimming and J lost 1 base; unmatched junction nucleotides: 6. The CDR3 sequence: CASSLPGLAGRSYEQYF. The CDR3 region has the DNA TGTGCCAGCAGTTTGCCGGGACTAGCGGGACGATCCTACGAGCAGTACTTC.

As for this clone: Distinct nucleotide sequences in the sample also encode this CDR3. V is TRBV7-2 and J is TRBJ1-5; D call uncertain. With 1 base removed from V and 6 bases from J, the gap between germline ends came to 4 bases. The CDR3 length is 12 residues. Germline assignment: CDR1 SGHTA and CDR2 FQGNSA. CDR3 sequence reads: CASSLDGQPQHF. CDR3 in DNA: TGTGCCAGCAGCTTAGACGGTCAGCCCCAGCATTTT.

This chain joins TRBV28 and TRBJ2-3; 14 bases fit TRBD2. CDR1 and CDR2 from the germline V gene are MDHEN and SYDVKM. V shed 3 bases, J shed 7 bases, and the junction held 9 bases outside the gene matches. The CDR3 sequence is 17 residues long. CDR3 residues: CASSFSTSGRALYTQYF. The CDR3 DNA is TGTGCCAGCAGTTTCTCGACTAGCGGGAGGGCCCTATATACGCAGTATTTT.

V is TRBV7-3 and J is TRBJ2-4; 8 nucleotides line up with TRBD1. Germline-derived CDR1 and CDR2 are SGHTA and FQGTGA. V trimming: 0 bases; J trimming: 0 bases; junction bases outside the gene matches: 7. This CDR3 is 18 amino acids long. The CDR3 bases are TGTGCCAGCAGCTTAACGAGCGGACAGGGCTCAGCCAAAAACATTCAGTACTTC. Protein: CASSLTSGQGSAKNIQYF.